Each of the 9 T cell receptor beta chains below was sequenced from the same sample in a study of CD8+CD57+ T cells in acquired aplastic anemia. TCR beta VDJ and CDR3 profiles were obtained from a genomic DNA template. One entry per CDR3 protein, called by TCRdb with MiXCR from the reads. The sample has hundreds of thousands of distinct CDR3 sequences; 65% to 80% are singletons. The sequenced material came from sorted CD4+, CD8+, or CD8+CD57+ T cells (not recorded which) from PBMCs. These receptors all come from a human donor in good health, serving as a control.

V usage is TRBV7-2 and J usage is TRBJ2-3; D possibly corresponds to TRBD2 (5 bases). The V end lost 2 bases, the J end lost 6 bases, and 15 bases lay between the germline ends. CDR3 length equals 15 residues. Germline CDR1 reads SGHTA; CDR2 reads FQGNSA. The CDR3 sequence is CASSLSGTEGDTQYF. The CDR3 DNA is TGTGCCAGCAGCTTAAGTGGTACAGAGGGCGATACGCAGTATTTT.

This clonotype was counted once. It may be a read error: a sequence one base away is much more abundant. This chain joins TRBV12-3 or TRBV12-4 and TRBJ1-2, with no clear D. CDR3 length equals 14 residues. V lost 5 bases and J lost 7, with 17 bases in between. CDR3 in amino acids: CASSRRWSPVGYTF. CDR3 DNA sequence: TGTGCCAGCAGTCGTCGGTGGTCCCCTGTTGGCTACACCTTC.

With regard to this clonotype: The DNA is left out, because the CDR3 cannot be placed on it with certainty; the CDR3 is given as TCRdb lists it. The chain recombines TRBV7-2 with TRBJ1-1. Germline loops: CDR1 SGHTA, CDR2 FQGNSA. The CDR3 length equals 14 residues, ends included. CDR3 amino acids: CASSQEKAGYTFGF.

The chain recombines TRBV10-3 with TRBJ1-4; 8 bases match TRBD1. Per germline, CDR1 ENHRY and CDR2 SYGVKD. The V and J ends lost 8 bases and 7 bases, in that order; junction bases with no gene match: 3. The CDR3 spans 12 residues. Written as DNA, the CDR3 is TGTGCCATCGGACAGGGAGCTGAAAAACTGTTTTTT. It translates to CAIGQGAEKLFF.

CDR3: CASLHQSSYEQYFYF. In DNA, the CDR3 is TGTGCCAGTTTACATCAGAGCTCCTACGAGCAGTACTTCTACTTC. This sequence joins TRBV7-9 and TRBJ2-5; unclear D gene. The germline V gene encodes CDR1 SEHNR and CDR2 FQNEAQ (reference sequence). The CDR3 is 15 amino acids. The V gene lost 9 bases and the J gene lost 14 bases, with 31 bases spanning the gap.

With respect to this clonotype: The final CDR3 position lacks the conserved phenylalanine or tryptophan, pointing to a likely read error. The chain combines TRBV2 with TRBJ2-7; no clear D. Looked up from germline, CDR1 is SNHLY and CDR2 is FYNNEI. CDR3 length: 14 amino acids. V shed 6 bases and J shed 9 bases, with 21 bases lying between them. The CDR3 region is CASSLGPEEVLQYP. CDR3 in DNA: TGTGCCAGCAGCTTAGGGCCGGAAGAGGTTTTGCAGTACCCC.

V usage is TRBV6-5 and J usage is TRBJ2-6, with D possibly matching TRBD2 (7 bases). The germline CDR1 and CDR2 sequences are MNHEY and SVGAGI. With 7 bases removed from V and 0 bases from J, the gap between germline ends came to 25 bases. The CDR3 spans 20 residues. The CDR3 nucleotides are TGTGCCAGCATTTCTTTGTCGGGGGGCAAGCGTTCCTCTGGGGCCAACGTCCTGACTTTC. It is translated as CASISLSGGKRSSGANVLTF.

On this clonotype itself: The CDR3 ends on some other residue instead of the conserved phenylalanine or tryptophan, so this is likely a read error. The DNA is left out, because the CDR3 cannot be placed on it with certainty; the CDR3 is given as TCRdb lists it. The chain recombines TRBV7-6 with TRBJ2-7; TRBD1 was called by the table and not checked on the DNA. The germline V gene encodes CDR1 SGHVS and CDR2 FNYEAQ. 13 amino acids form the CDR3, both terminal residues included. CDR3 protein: CASSLGQPGANVL.

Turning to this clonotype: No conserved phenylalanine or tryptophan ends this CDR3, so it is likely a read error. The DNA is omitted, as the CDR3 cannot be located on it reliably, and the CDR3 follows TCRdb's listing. CDR3 sequence: CASSVGQGYSPL. The rearrangement joins TRBV9 to TRBJ2-7; the table's D call of TRBD1 was not tested on the DNA. In germline, CDR1 is SGDLS, CDR2 YYNGEE. The length of the CDR3 is 12 amino acids, counting both ends.